One sample yielded the 8 T cell receptor beta chains listed below, sequenced in a study of early T cells in non-severe SARS-CoV-2 infection. TCRdb reanalysed the 5' RACE reads using MiXCR and keeps one entry per CDR3 protein. The repertoire includes 65,000 to 80,000 distinct CDR3 sequences, 9.5% to 15% of them detected once, and 0.95% to 1.3% sits in the top ten. The sample consisted of whole blood. These receptors came from an adult who was a healthcare worker with PCR-confirmed SARS-CoV-2 infection or an uninfected control (not recorded which).

This clonotype was found a few times. The chain combines TRBV29-1 with TRBJ2-1, with 7 bases matching TRBD1. This CDR3 comprises 10 residues. V lost 5 bases and J lost 16; bases outside the gene matches: 8. Germline V CDR1 and CDR2: SQVTM, ANQGSEA. The CDR3 coding sequence is TGCAGCGTTCTTTCAGGGGGTTGTTTCTTC. It is translated as CSVLSGGCFF.

The table lists this clonotype with many counts. DNA of the CDR3: TGCAGTGCTGGGATTACAGGGTCGACTAATGAAAAACTGTTTTTT. Protein sequence: CSAGITGSTNEKLFF. V gene TRBV20-1 combines with J gene TRBJ1-4, with D maybe TRBD1 (6 bases). The CDR3 spans 15 residues. Germline V gives CDR1 DFQATT, CDR2 SNEGSKA (reference sequence). V lost 5 bases and J 2 bases, leaving 15 bases between the germline ends.

This clonotype showed up just a few times. The genes are TRBV6-6 and TRBJ1-5; D is unclear. The CDR3 sequence is 15 residues long. V was trimmed by 6 bases and J by 2 bases, leaving 14 bases between them. Germline loops: CDR1 MNHNY, CDR2 SVGAGI (reference sequence). The CDR3 here is CASSTRTGGNQPQHF. The CDR3 DNA reads TGTGCCAGCAGCACGAGAACTGGGGGCAATCAGCCCCAGCATTTT.

This clonotype was counted at least ten times. The rearrangement links TRBV2 to TRBJ2-5; unclear D gene. The CDR3 length is 16 residues. Germline CDR1 and CDR2: SNHLY and FYNNEI. V was shortened by 6 bases and J by 3 bases, with 20 bases between the two germline ends. The CDR3 DNA is TGTGCCAGCAGATTGGTGGGCGGCCCCGCCGAAGAGACCCAGTACTTC. It encodes CASRLVGGPAEETQYF.

The chain carries TRBV7-2 and TRBJ1-6; D not certain. Trimming removed 4 bases at V and 0 bases at J, with 7 bases between. The CDR3 runs 15 residues. Germline CDR1 reads SGHTA; CDR2 reads FQGNSA. CDR3 DNA sequence: TGTGCCAGCAGCTCCTATAGCTCCTATAATTCACCCCTCCACTTT. Translating gives CASSSYSSYNSPLHF.

This clonotype was picked up a small number of times. CDR3 loop: CASSSDLFYSPLHF. CDR3 DNA sequence: TGTGCCAGCAGTTCGGACCTCTTCTATTCACCCCTCCACTTT. The chain employs TRBV6-2 or TRBV6-3 and TRBJ1-6; no firm D call. Germline-derived CDR1 and CDR2 are MNHEY and SVGEGT. The ends were cut back, 4 bases at V and 8 bases at J, with 12 bases in the middle. The CDR3 spans 14 residues.

This sequence joins TRBV29-1 and TRBJ2-4; D is perhaps TRBD1 or TRBD2 (5 bases each). The V and J ends lost 7 bases and 8 bases respectively, with 18 bases between them. Germline V gene sequence: CDR1 SQVTM, CDR2 ANQGSEA. This CDR3 has 13 residues. CDR3 nucleotide sequence: TGCAGCGCCCGGGGCACCCCTGGGGACATTCAGTACTTC. Translated: CSARGTPGDIQYF. Variable domain in full (rest from reference TRBV29-1 and TRBJ2-4): SAVISQKPSRDICQRGTSLTIQCQVDSQVTMMFWYRQQPGQSLTLIATANQGSEATYESGFVIDKFPISRPNLTFSTLTVSNMSPEDSSIYLCSARGTPGDIQYFGAGTRLSVL.

The table lists this clonotype with a few counts. This chain links TRBV21-1 with TRBJ2-1; the D call TRBD2 from the table was never checked on the DNA. TRBV21-1 constitutes a pseudogene. The CDR3 length is 16 residues. CDR3 in amino acids: CASSKGVSGRAREQFF. The CDR3 nucleotides are TGTGCCAGCAGCAAAGGTGTTAGCGGGAGGGCCAGAGAGCAGTTCTTC.